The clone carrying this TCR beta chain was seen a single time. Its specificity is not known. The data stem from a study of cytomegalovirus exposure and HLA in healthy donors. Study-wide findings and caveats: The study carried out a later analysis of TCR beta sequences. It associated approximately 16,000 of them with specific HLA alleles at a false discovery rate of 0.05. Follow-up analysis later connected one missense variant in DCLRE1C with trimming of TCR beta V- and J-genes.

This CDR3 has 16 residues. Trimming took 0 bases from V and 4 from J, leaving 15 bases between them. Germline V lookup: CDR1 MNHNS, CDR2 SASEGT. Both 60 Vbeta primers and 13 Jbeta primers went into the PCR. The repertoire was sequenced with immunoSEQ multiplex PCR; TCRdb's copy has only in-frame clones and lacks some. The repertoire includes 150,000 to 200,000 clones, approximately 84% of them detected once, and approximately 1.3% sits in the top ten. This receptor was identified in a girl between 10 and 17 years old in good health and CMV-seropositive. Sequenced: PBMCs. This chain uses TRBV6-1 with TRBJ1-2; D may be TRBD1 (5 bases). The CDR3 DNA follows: TGTGCCAGCAGTGAAGCAGGGGATCCACTCCCCTATGGCTACACCTTC. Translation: CASSEAGDPLPYGYTF.